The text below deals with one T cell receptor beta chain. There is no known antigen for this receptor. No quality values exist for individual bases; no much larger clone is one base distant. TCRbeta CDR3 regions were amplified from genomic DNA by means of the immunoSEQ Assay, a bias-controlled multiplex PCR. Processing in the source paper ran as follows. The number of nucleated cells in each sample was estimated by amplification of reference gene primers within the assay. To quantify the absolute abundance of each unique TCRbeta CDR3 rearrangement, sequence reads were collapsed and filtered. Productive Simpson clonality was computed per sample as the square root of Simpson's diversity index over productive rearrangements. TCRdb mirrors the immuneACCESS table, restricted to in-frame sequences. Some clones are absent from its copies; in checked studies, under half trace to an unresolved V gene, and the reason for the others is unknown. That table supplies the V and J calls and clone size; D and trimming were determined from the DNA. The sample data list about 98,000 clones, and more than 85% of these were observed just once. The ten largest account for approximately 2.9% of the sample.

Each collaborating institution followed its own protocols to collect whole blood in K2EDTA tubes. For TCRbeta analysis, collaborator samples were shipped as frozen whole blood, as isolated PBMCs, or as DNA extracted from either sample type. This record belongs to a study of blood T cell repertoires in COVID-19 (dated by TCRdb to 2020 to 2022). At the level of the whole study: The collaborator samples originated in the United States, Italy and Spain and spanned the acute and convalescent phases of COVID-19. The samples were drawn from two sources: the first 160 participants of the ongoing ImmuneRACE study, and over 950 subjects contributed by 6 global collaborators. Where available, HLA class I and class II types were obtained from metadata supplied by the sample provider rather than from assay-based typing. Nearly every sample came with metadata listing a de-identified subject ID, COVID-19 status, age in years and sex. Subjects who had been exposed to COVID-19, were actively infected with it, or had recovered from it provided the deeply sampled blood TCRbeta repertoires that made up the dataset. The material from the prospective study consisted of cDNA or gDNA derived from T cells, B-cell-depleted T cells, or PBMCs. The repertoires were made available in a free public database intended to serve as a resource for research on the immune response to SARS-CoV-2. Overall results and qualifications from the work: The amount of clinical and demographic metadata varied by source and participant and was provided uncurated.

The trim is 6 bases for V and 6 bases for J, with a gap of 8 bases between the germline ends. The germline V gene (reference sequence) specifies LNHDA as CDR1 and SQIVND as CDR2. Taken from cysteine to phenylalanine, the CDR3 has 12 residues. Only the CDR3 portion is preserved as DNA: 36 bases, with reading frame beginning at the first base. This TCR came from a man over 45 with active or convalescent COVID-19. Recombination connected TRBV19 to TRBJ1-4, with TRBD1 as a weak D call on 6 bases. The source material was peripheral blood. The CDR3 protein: CASSEGDEKLFF. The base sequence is TGTGCCAGTAGCGAGGGGGATGAAAAACTGTTTTTT. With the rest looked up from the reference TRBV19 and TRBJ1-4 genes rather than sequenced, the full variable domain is DGGITQSPKYLFRKEGQNVTLSCEQNLNHDAMYWYRQDPGQGLRLIYYSQIVNDFQKGDIAEGYSVSREKKESFPLTVTSAQKNPTAFYLCASSEGDEKLFFGSGTQLSVL.